The 32 T cell receptor beta chains reported below all come from one sample, sequenced in a study of graft-versus-host responses after intestinal transplantation. Sequenced by immunoSEQ multiplex PCR; TCRdb stores in-frame clones only, minus some. Found here are approximately 54,000 clones, roughly 80% of them singletons; the top ten hold over 0.45%. The antigens for these receptors are not known. The material was unstimulated CD4+ T cells sorted from spleen or lymph node cells, obtained before transplant. These receptors all stem from a human donor who was the organ donor for an intestinal transplant.

The genes are TRBV15 and TRBJ2-5; D is uncertain. Germline assignment: CDR1 LNHNV and CDR2 YYDKDF (reference sequence). The CDR3 sequence is 12 residues long. With 5 bases removed from V and 3 bases from J, the gap between germline ends came to 7 bases. This CDR3 reads CATSRVKETQYF. In DNA form, the CDR3 reads TGTGCCACCAGCCGAGTAAAAGAGACCCAGTACTTC.

The chain recombines TRBV30 with TRBJ2-7; perhaps TRBD1 as D (5 bases). Germline CDR1 and CDR2: GTSNPN and SVGIG (reference sequence). CDR3 length: 13 residues. Trimming pared 4 bases from V and 3 bases from J, leaving 13 bases between. This CDR3 is CAWNPGRDYEQYF. The CDR3 nucleotides are TGTGCCTGGAACCCGGGCAGGGACTACGAGCAGTACTTC.

V usage is TRBV19 and J usage is TRBJ1-4, with 8 bases aligning to TRBD1. The CDR3 runs to 16 residues. J was trimmed by 8 bases and V by 4 bases; bases with no gene match: 12. Looked up from germline, CDR1 is LNHDA and CDR2 is SQIVND (reference sequence). CDR3 bases: TGTGCCAGTAGTACCCCATCGGACAGGGCCAAGGAAAAACTGTTTTTT. It specifies CASSTPSDRAKEKLFF. The full variable domain, its missing parts supplied by reference TRBV19 and TRBJ1-4, is DGGITQSPKYLFRKEGQNVTLSCEQNLNHDAMYWYRQDPGQGLRLIYYSQIVNDFQKGDIAEGYSVSREKKESFPLTVTSAQKNPTAFYLCASSTPSDRAKEKLFFGSGTQLSVL.

The rearrangement uses TRBV10-1 and TRBJ1-1; 7 nucleotides match TRBD1. The CDR3 is 12 residues long. J gave up 6 bases and V 6 bases, and 4 bases lay outside the gene matches. The germline CDR1 and CDR2 sequences are WNHNN and SYGVQD (reference sequence). CDR3 bases: TGCGCCAGCAGGGGCGACAGGGCTGAAGCTTTCTTT. This codes for CASRGDRAEAFF.

This clone was picked up a small number of times. The genes are TRBV4-3 and TRBJ1-2; D possibly corresponds to TRBD1 (6 bases). V lost 4 bases and J 4 bases, leaving 16 bases between the germline ends. Germline CDR1 reads LGHNA; CDR2 reads YSLEER. CDR3 length: 15 amino acids. The CDR3 DNA reads as TGCGCCAGCAGCCGAGCGGCGGGGGGCACCTATGGCTACACCTTC. It codes for CASSRAAGGTYGYTF.

V is TRBV12-5 and J is TRBJ2-1; no clear D gene. The CDR3 is made up of 14 amino acids. Germline V gene lookup returns CDR1 LGHNT and CDR2 FRNRAP. With 1 base removed from V and 6 bases from J, the gap between germline ends came to 10 bases. CDR3 loop: CASGLGIQGNEQFF. As DNA, the CDR3 is TGTGCTAGTGGTTTGGGGATCCAAGGCAATGAGCAGTTCTTC.

The rearrangement uses TRBV12-5 and TRBJ2-1; 9 bases are a match to TRBD2. Germline assignment: CDR1 LGHNT and CDR2 FRNRAP. The junction had 9 bases not matched to a gene; V was cut back by 3 bases and J by 9 bases. The CDR3 runs 15 residues. CDR3 amino acids: CASGFGRGGYSEQFF. The CDR3 DNA reads as TGTGCTAGTGGTTTTGGGCGGGGGGGCTATAGTGAGCAGTTCTTC.

The chain has TRBV7-2 and TRBJ2-1, with unresolved D. Germline values: CDR1 SGHTA, CDR2 FQGNSA. V was clipped by 2 bases and J by 7 bases, with 15 bases between them. This CDR3 region has 15 residues. The CDR3 region has the DNA TGTGCCAGCAGCTTATCCCGCCGAACCGGGAATGAGCAGTTCTTC. It yields the protein CASSLSRRTGNEQFF.

The V gene is TRBV20-1, the J gene TRBJ2-5; D uncertain. The ends were cut back, 3 bases at V and 5 bases at J, with 7 bases in the middle. The germline gives CDR1 DFQATT, CDR2 SNEGSKA (reference sequence). The CDR3 consists of 11 residues. CDR3 DNA: TGCAGTGCTAGGTATGCGGAGACCCAGTACTTC. Translation: CSARYAETQYF.

This chain joins TRBV2 and TRBJ2-2, with 8 bases aligning to TRBD2. Trimming at V came to 7 bases and at J to 5 bases, leaving 9 bases not matched to a gene. The germline CDR1 and CDR2 sequences are SNHLY and FYNNEI. CDR3 length equals 15 residues. In DNA, the CDR3 is TGTGCCAGCAATCGCGGGACTAGTAATACCGGGGAGCTGTTTTTT. Translating gives CASNRGTSNTGELFF.

The rearrangement joins TRBV19 to TRBJ2-3; 8 bases align to TRBD2. Unmatched junction bases numbered 10, after V lost 3 bases and J lost 8 bases. The CDR3 has 15 residues. The V gene's germline CDR1 is LNHDA and CDR2 SQIVND (reference sequence). The CDR3 loop reads CASSIAREGLGTQYF. The CDR3 DNA reads TGTGCCAGTAGTATCGCACGGGAGGGCCTAGGTACGCAGTATTTT. The full variable domain, rest sourced from reference TRBV19 and TRBJ2-3, is DGGITQSPKYLFRKEGQNVTLSCEQNLNHDAMYWYRQDPGQGLRLIYYSQIVNDFQKGDIAEGYSVSREKKESFPLTVTSAQKNPTAFYLCASSIAREGLGTQYFGPGTRLTVL.

This chain joins TRBV27 and TRBJ1-1; 7 bases align to TRBD1. This CDR3 is built from 15 residues. CDR1 MNHEY and CDR2 SMNVEV come from the germline V gene (reference sequence). J gave up 2 bases and V 5 bases, and 8 bases lay outside the gene matches. CDR3 loop: CASSGRTGSNTEAFF. Here the CDR3 DNA reads TGTGCCAGCAGTGGTCGGACAGGCTCTAACACTGAAGCTTTCTTT.

This CDR3 reads CAWSVGGQGANYGYTF. DNA for the CDR3: TGTGCCTGGAGTGTAGGCGGACAGGGAGCTAACTATGGCTACACCTTC. This sequence joins TRBV30 and TRBJ1-2; 8 bases agree with TRBD1. This CDR3 is 16 amino acids long. Germline CDR1 GTSNPN, CDR2 SVGIG (reference sequence). The J segment lost 0 bases and the V segment lost 0 bases, leaving 6 bases of the junction unmatched. The full variable domain, in which reference TRBV30 and TRBJ1-2 provide the parts outside the CDR3, is SQTIHQWPATLVQPVGSPLSLECTVEGTSNPNLYWYRQAAGRGLQLLFYSVGIGQISSEVPQNLSASRPQDRQFILSSKKLLLSDSGFYLCAWSVGGQGANYGYTFGSGTRLTVV.

The chain is built from TRBV6-5 and TRBJ1-3; tentatively, D is TRBD1 (6 bases). From germline, CDR1 is MNHEY and CDR2 SVGAGI. Trimming pared 5 bases from V and 3 bases from J, leaving 8 bases between. This CDR3 contains 13 residues. The CDR3 nucleotides read TGTGCCAGCAGTGAACAGGGTGGAAACACCATATATTTT. Residues: CASSEQGGNTIYF.

J is TRBJ2-5 and V is TRBV7-9; D perhaps matches TRBD2 (5 bases). The CDR3 extends over 12 amino acids. Germline lookup yields CDR1 SEHNR and CDR2 FQNEAQ (reference sequence). The V and J ends lost 10 bases and 2 bases respectively, with 11 bases between them. CDR3 sequence reads: CATSTGQETQYF. CDR3 sequence (DNA): TGTGCCACCTCGACGGGGCAAGAGACCCAGTACTTC.

This clone has just one count. This sequence joins TRBV19 and TRBJ1-2; no clear D gene. The CDR3 has 11 residues. Trimming cost V 4 bases and J 4 bases, with 4 bases left between them. Germline lookup yields CDR1 LNHDA and CDR2 SQIVND (reference sequence). The CDR3 DNA follows: TGTGCCAGTAGTAGGACCTATGGCTACACCTTC. Its protein is CASSRTYGYTF.

Written as DNA, the CDR3 is TGTGCCAGCAGTCACTTACTAGCGGGGCCCGAGCAGTTCTTC. Translation gives CASSHLLAGPEQFF. The chain combines TRBV6-1 with TRBJ2-1, with TRBD2 matching over 10 bases. The germline V gene has CDR1 MNHNS and CDR2 SASEGT. After removal of 5 bases from V and 10 bases from J, the junction contained 8 bases not matched to a gene. The CDR3 runs to 14 residues.

This clone was recorded once. This chain joins TRBV6-5 and TRBJ1-2, with D perhaps TRBD1 (6 bases). The V gene lost 5 bases and the J gene lost 8 bases, with 15 bases spanning the gap. CDR1 and CDR2 from the germline V gene are MNHEY and SVGAGI. The length of the CDR3 is 13 residues. As DNA, the CDR3 is TGTGCCAGCAGTGTCTTGGAGGGGGGAGGCTACACCTTC. This translates into CASSVLEGGGYTF.

The chain recombines TRBV10-3 with TRBJ2-5; D is unclear. The CDR3 sequence is 10 residues long. CDR1 ENHRY and CDR2 SYGVKD come from the germline V gene. Trimming pared 10 bases from V and 5 bases from J, leaving 8 bases between. For the CDR3, the DNA is TGTGCCACCGGCGGCGAGACCCAGTACTTC. Translated, it gives CATGGETQYF.

This chain links TRBV5-1 with TRBJ2-1; the match to TRBD2 covers 11 bases. The CDR3 sequence is 16 residues long. Germline assignment: CDR1 SGHRS and CDR2 YFSETQ. V lost 0 bases to trimming and J lost 7 bases; unmatched junction nucleotides: 6. CDR3 bases: TGCGCCAGCAGCTTGGATGGACTAGCGGGCAGTAATGAGCAGTTCTTC. This gives the protein CASSLDGLAGSNEQFF.

V gene TRBV15 combines with J gene TRBJ2-7; the D gene is possibly TRBD1 (6 bases). The CDR3 extends over 16 amino acids. The V end lost 0 bases, the J end lost 4 bases, and 16 bases lay between the germline ends. The germline V gene has CDR1 LNHNV and CDR2 YYDKDF (reference sequence). The CDR3 sequence: CATSRDLRQAGYEQYF. CDR3 DNA sequence: TGTGCCACCAGCAGAGATCTAAGACAGGCTGGTTACGAGCAGTACTTC.

This rearrangement joins TRBV10-2 to TRBJ2-7; D is unresolved. V gave up 7 bases and J gave up 1 base, with 20 bases separating them. The germline gives CDR1 WSHSY, CDR2 SAAADI. CDR3 length equals 16 residues. CDR3 in amino acids: CASKNSAPGVSYEQYF. Written as DNA, the CDR3 is TGCGCCAGCAAGAACTCGGCTCCGGGCGTATCCTACGAGCAGTACTTC.

The chain has TRBV30 and TRBJ1-3; 9 nucleotides agree with TRBD1. Germline values: CDR1 GTSNPN, CDR2 SVGIG (reference sequence). The J segment lost 4 bases and the V segment lost 5 bases, leaving 18 bases of the junction unmatched. The CDR3 is made up of 18 amino acids. In DNA form, the CDR3 reads TGTGCCTGGGGCCGGGACAGGGTGGGGAGTGGTTCCGGAAACACCATATATTTT. It encodes CAWGRDRVGSGSGNTIYF. Drawing the rest from reference TRBV30 and TRBJ1-3, the complete variable domain is SQTIHQWPATLVQPVGSPLSLECTVEGTSNPNLYWYRQAAGRGLQLLFYSVGIGQISSEVPQNLSASRPQDRQFILSSKKLLLSDSGFYLCAWGRDRVGSGSGNTIYFGEGSWLTVV.

For this clone: An end of the junction differs from the germline gene, which may be a read error. The chain recombines TRBV5-1 with TRBJ2-3; 9 nucleotides line up with TRBD2. From germline, CDR1 is SGHRS and CDR2 YFSETQ. The CDR3 length is 20 residues. This CDR3 reads CACSLAWRLERGAGTDTQYF. The CDR3, as DNA: TGCGCCTGCAGCTTGGCTTGGCGACTCGAGCGGGGGGCTGGGACAGATACGCAGTATTTT.

This clone is a singleton in its sample. The rearrangement links TRBV20-1 to TRBJ2-5, with D perhaps TRBD1 (5 bases). The germline V gene has CDR1 DFQATT and CDR2 SNEGSKA (reference sequence). Trimming took off 3 bases at V and 3 bases at J, with 5 bases between the two ends. CDR3 size: 11 residues. CDR3 residues: CSASREETQYF. The CDR3 DNA sequence: TGCAGTGCTAGCAGGGAAGAGACCCAGTACTTC.

The gene calls are TRBV6-1 and TRBJ2-7; no clear D gene. The ends were cut back, 1 base at V and 7 bases at J, with 5 bases in the middle. CDR1 and CDR2 from the germline V gene are MNHNS and SASEGT. CDR3 length: 11 residues. The CDR3 sequence: CASSEVGEQYF. The CDR3, as DNA: TGTGCCAGCAGTGAAGTGGGGGAGCAGTACTTC.

The chain combines TRBV5-1 with TRBJ2-1, with TRBD1 matching 9 bases. Germline V gives CDR1 SGHRS, CDR2 YFSETQ. This CDR3 has 15 residues. Unmatched junction bases numbered 3, after V lost 0 bases and J lost 5 bases. The CDR3 DNA reads TGCGCCAGCAGCTTGGATGGGACAGGGAACAATGAGCAGTTCTTC. Protein product: CASSLDGTGNNEQFF.

The chain joins TRBV6-5 to TRBJ1-1; maybe TRBD1 (5 bases). The germline gives CDR1 MNHEY, CDR2 SVGAGI. The CDR3 is 16 amino acids. Trimming took 2 bases from V and 2 from J, leaving 15 bases between them. Written as DNA, the CDR3 is TGTGCCAGCAGTTACCGGAGGGGAGGTGGAAACACTGAAGCTTTCTTT. As protein: CASSYRRGGGNTEAFF.

The chain links TRBV7-9 to TRBJ2-2, with 9 bases matching TRBD2. Trimming removed 7 bases from V and 0 bases from J; junction bases left unmatched: 6. This CDR3 has 16 residues. Germline lookup yields CDR1 SEHNR and CDR2 FQNEAQ (reference sequence). This chain's CDR3 is CASTRAGGANTGELFF. CDR3 nucleotide sequence: TGTGCCAGCACCAGAGCGGGGGGCGCGAACACCGGGGAGCTGTTTTTT.

The chain has TRBV12-5 and TRBJ2-3; D uncertain. Trimming removed 4 bases from V and 3 bases from J, with 11 bases in between. The CDR3 spans 14 residues. CDR1 and CDR2 (germline): LGHNT, FRNRAP. Here the CDR3 DNA reads TGTGCTAGTGGTTCCCCCCCAAGGACAGATACGCAGTATTTT. Its translation is CASGSPPRTDTQYF.

V gene TRBV6-6 combines with J gene TRBJ1-4; 8 bases agree with TRBD1. The CDR3 loop spans 15 amino acids. Germline V gene lookup returns CDR1 MNHNY and CDR2 SVGAGI (reference sequence). The J segment lost 10 bases and the V segment lost 0 bases, leaving 7 bases of the junction unmatched. For the CDR3, the DNA is TGTGCCAGCAGTTACTCGAGGACAGGGATGGTAAAACTGTTTTTT. Protein sequence: CASSYSRTGMVKLFF.

This chain uses TRBV9 with TRBJ1-5; 7 bases line up with TRBD1. From germline, CDR1 is SGDLS and CDR2 YYNGEE. The ends lost 3 bases at V and 4 bases at J; junction bases unmatched: 7. The CDR3 totals 15 residues. CDR3 in amino acids: CASSASGGGNQPQHF. The CDR3 DNA sequence: TGTGCCAGCAGCGCCTCAGGGGGTGGAAATCAGCCCCAGCATTTT.